The rows below give T cell receptor beta chains drawn from one sample of a study of Ad26.COV2.S vaccination and SARS-CoV-2 variants. Here immunoSEQ multiplex PCR was the method, and the copy in TCRdb shows in-frame clones only, minus some. This repertoire shows 350,000 to 400,000 clones, less than 90% found once; its top ten account for about 3.6%. Sequencing used peripheral blood, obtained in a trial of Ad26.COV2.S vaccine versus placebo. The origin of the receptors is a person between 18 and 59 years old who received the Ad26.COV2.S COVID-19 vaccine or a placebo. The CDR3 runs from the conserved cysteine through the conserved F or W. A D gene is named only where the DNA matches it firmly. Size is stated for part of the rows, as once, few or many counts, or as a class when the clone is expanded.

CDR3 protein,CDR3 DNA,V gene,D gene,J gene,clone size
CASSKEGLPNQPQHF,TGTGCCAGCAGCAAAGAGGGTCTGCCCAATCAGCCCCAGCATTTT,TRBV6-5,NA,TRBJ1-5,once
CASSQDGAGYGYTF,TGCGCCAGCAGCCAAGATGGGGCGGGCTATGGCTACACCTTC,TRBV4-1,NA,TRBJ1-2,few
CASSAGGTGELFF,TGTGCCAGTAGTGCAGGCGGGACCGGGGAGCTGTTTTTT,TRBV19,NA,TRBJ2-2,NA
CASSFGQGAGNTIYF,TGTGCCAGCAGCTTCGGACAGGGGGCGGGAAACACCATATATTTT,TRBV5-8,TRBD1,TRBJ1-3,NA
CASSPFPGGNTGELFF,TGTGCCAGCAGCCCCTTCCCGGGAGGGAACACCGGGGAGCTGTTTTTT,TRBV27,TRBD2,TRBJ2-2,once
CASSYRTGGNYGYTF,TGTGCCAGCAGTTACCGGACAGGGGGCAACTATGGCTACACCTTC,TRBV27,TRBD1,TRBJ1-2,NA
CASTTNPTGELFF,TGTGCCAGCACCACCAACCCTACCGGGGAGCTGTTTTTT,TRBV6-5,NA,TRBJ2-2,once
CASSVATGWGRKLFF,TGTGCCAGCAGCGTAGCTACGGGTTGGGGCAGAAAACTGTTTTTT,TRBV9,NA,TRBJ1-4,NA
CASKISNQPQHF,TGTGCCAGCAAAATTAGCAATCAGCCCCAGCATTTT,TRBV5-8,NA,TRBJ1-5,NA
CAISEGWNTEAFF,TGTGCCATCAGTGAGGGATGGAACACTGAAGCTTTCTTT,TRBV10-3,NA,TRBJ1-1,NA
CASSLKPGNSYNSPLHF,TGTGCCAGCAGCCTTAAACCGGGGAATAGCTATAATTCACCCCTCCACTTT,TRBV3-1/TRBV3-2,NA,TRBJ1-6,NA
CASSGVGPPGDTQYF,TGTGCCAGCAGCGGAGTGGGGCCTCCGGGAGATACGCAGTATTTT,TRBV3-1/TRBV3-2,NA,TRBJ2-3,NA
CASSLGSSTDTQYF,TGTGCCAGCAGCTTAGGTAGTTCCACAGATACGCAGTATTTT,TRBV11-2,NA,TRBJ2-3,NA
CASSLGQGSVGYTF,TGTGCCAGCAGCCTCGGACAGGGCTCCGTGGGCTACACCTTC,TRBV3-1/TRBV3-2,TRBD1,TRBJ1-2,NA
CASWAVSGNTIYF,TGTGCCAGCTGGGCGGTCTCTGGAAACACCATATATTTT,TRBV6-5,NA,TRBJ1-3,NA
CASSYYQEPWGGYTF,TGTGCCAGCAGTTATTATCAGGAGCCATGGGGTGGCTACACCTTC,TRBV6-2/TRBV6-3,NA,TRBJ1-2,NA
CASSMSGNTEAFF,TGTGCCAGTAGTATGTCTGGGAACACTGAAGCTTTCTTT,TRBV19,NA,TRBJ1-1,NA
CASSLGGQIGELFF,TGTGCCAGCAGCTTGGGGGGGCAGATCGGGGAGCTGTTTTTT,TRBV5-5,NA,TRBJ2-2,NA
CASSLVSGLGGTEAFF,TGTGCCAGCAGCTTGGTTTCGGGCCTCGGGGGCACTGAAGCTTTCTTT,TRBV5-4,NA,TRBJ1-1,once
CATSREWAKSGLYDLGNQPQHF,TGTGCCACCAGCAGAGAATGGGCGAAGTCAGGTCTTTATGATTTGGGCAATCAGCCCCAGCATTTT,TRBV15,NA,TRBJ1-5,NA